The T cell receptor (beta chain) described here comes from a study of control samples from healthy donors and cancer patients. Repertoires were generated with immunoSEQ multiplex PCR, while TCRdb's copy carries only in-frame clones and drops some. Of tens of thousands of clones listed, 91% were seen once; the top ten hold approximately 12%. Trimming removed 5 bases from V and 2 bases from J; junction bases left unmatched: 7. The CDR3 spans 16 residues. The germline gives CDR1 SGHNT, CDR2 YYREEE (reference sequence). This clone has a single count. J is TRBJ2-3 and V is TRBV5-4; TRBD2 matches 11 bases. This TCR derives from a man aged 50 to 59 with lung cancer. The specimen sequenced was PBMCs. CDR3 coding DNA: TGTGCCAGCAGTTCCGGGACTAGCGGTGACACAGATACGCAGTATTTT. This sequence encodes CASSSGTSGDTDTQYF.